This T cell receptor beta chain is drawn from a study of HIV-infected patients and healthy controls. Trimming stripped 8 bases from V and 1 base from J, with 11 bases between. The CDR3 is made up of 13 amino acids. TCRdb passed the 5' RACE reads through MiXCR, listing each CDR3 protein once. The table shows 60,000 to 75,000 distinct CDR3 sequences, with about 15% occurring only once. The sample holds a few counts of this clonotype. The TCR sequence derives from a human donor in good health. The V gene is TRBV12-3 or TRBV12-4, the J gene TRBJ1-1; D remains ambiguous. Sequenced input: CD4+ T cells from blood. As DNA, the CDR3 is TGTGCCAGCGAACTCCTCGCGAACACTGAAGCTTTCTTT. It translates to CASELLANTEAFF.